Listed here are 29 T cell receptor beta chains from one sample, sequenced in a study of CD8 T cells in ankylosing spondylitis. From the 5' RACE reads, TCRdb called clonotypes with MiXCR, one entry per CDR3 protein. The sample includes roughly 91,000 distinct CDR3 sequences, about 8% of them seen just once. Sequenced input: blood, either unsorted or a sorted T cell fraction (not recorded which). The source of these receptors is a male donor with ankylosing spondylitis or in good health (not recorded which).

Many counts were recorded for this clonotype. The rearrangement links TRBV20-1 to TRBJ1-1; no firm D call. The CDR3 runs to 15 residues. From germline, CDR1 is DFQATT and CDR2 SNEGSKA (reference sequence). The V end lost 1 base, the J end lost 4 bases, and 16 bases lay between the germline ends. The CDR3: CSARGWAGRGTEAFF. CDR3 DNA: TGCAGTGCTAGAGGGTGGGCAGGTAGAGGCACTGAAGCTTTCTTT.

The V and J genes are TRBV7-6 and TRBJ1-1; 8 bases match TRBD1. Germline trimming cut 7 bases from V and 1 base from J; bases unmatched to any gene: 5. This CDR3 spans 14 amino acids. Germline lookup yields CDR1 SGHVS and CDR2 FNYEAQ. CDR3 sequence: CASMGDRRNTEAFF. In DNA form, the CDR3 reads TGTGCCAGCATGGGGGACAGGAGGAACACTGAAGCTTTCTTT. The variable domain in full, completed from reference TRBV7-6 and TRBJ1-1, reads GAGVSQSPRYKVTKRGQDVALRCDPISGHVSLYWYRQALGQGPEFLTYFNYEAQQDKSGLPNDRFSAERPEGSISTLTIQRTEQRDSAMYRCASMGDRRNTEAFFGQGTRLTVV.

This clonotype was seen many times. This chain joins TRBV12-3 or TRBV12-4 and TRBJ2-2; 10 positions match TRBD1. After removal of 6 bases from V and 6 bases from J, the junction contained 7 bases not matched to a gene. The length of the CDR3 is 15 residues. CDR3 amino acids: CASRAGTGESGELFF. The CDR3, as DNA: TGTGCCAGCAGAGCCGGGACAGGGGAGTCCGGGGAGCTGTTTTTT.

This clonotype came up many times. J is TRBJ2-1 and V is TRBV20-1; D is perhaps TRBD1 (5 bases). CDR1 is DFQATT, CDR2 SNEGSKA, per germline (reference sequence). Trimming shortened V by 1 base and J by 0 bases, and 10 bases separated the two germline ends. This CDR3 has 15 amino acids. Here the CDR3 reads CSARGGAVSYNEQFF. The CDR3 DNA sequence: TGCAGTGCTAGAGGTGGGGCAGTCTCCTACAATGAGCAGTTCTTC.

This clonotype was found many times. The genes are TRBV12-5 and TRBJ2-7; tentatively, D is TRBD1 (6 bases). Trimming stripped 1 base from V and 0 bases from J, with 13 bases between. This CDR3 is built from 16 residues. The V gene's germline CDR1 is LGHNT and CDR2 FRNRAP. CDR3 sequence: CASGLGGQRSSYEQYF. CDR3 nucleotides: TGTGCTAGTGGTTTGGGTGGACAGAGGAGCTCCTACGAGCAGTACTTC.

This clonotype occurred many times. CDR3 amino acids: CATSRDIPRIEDTQYF. The CDR3 region has the DNA TGTGCCACCAGCAGAGATATCCCCCGTATTGAAGATACGCAGTATTTT. The rearrangement uses TRBV15 and TRBJ2-3, with D unresolved. Germline V gene sequence: CDR1 LNHNV, CDR2 YYDKDF (reference sequence). Trimming left V 0 bases short and J 5 bases short, with 15 bases between. This CDR3 region has 16 residues.

The chain recombines TRBV7-2 with TRBJ2-1, with 9 bases matching TRBD2. Trimming at V came to 3 bases and at J to 7 bases, leaving 13 bases not matched to a gene. Germline CDR1 and CDR2: SGHTA and FQGNSA. There are 17 residues in the CDR3. The CDR3 loop is CASSFTEWREGWNEQFF. The CDR3 nucleotides are TGTGCCAGCAGCTTTACTGAGTGGCGGGAGGGTTGGAATGAGCAGTTCTTC.

This clonotype has a count of ten or more. The chain joins TRBV5-1 to TRBJ2-1; 13 bases are a match to TRBD2. From germline, CDR1 is SGHRS and CDR2 YFSETQ. J lost 7 bases, V lost 0 bases, and 1 base had no gene match. CDR3 length equals 15 residues. The CDR3 sequence: CASSLETSGRNEQFF. As DNA, the CDR3 is TGCGCCAGCAGCTTGGAGACTAGCGGGAGGAATGAGCAGTTCTTC. Combining the CDR3 with reference TRBV5-1 and TRBJ2-1 gives the whole variable domain KAGVTQTPRYLIKTRGQQVTLSCSPISGHRSVSWYQQTPGQGLQFLFEYFSETQRNKGNFPGRFSGRQFSNSRSEMNVSTLELGDSALYLCASSLETSGRNEQFFGPGTRLTVL.

The chain is built from TRBV20-1 and TRBJ1-2; D is unclear. This CDR3 region has 12 residues. Germline V gene sequence: CDR1 DFQATT, CDR2 SNEGSKA (reference sequence). The V end lost 1 base, the J end lost 2 bases, and 5 bases lay between the germline ends. The CDR3 here is CSARAKNYGYTF. The CDR3 nucleotides read TGCAGTGCTAGAGCAAAAAACTATGGCTACACCTTC.

This clonotype came up many times. The J gene is TRBJ2-2, the V gene TRBV20-1; D call uncertain. The CDR3 spans 11 residues. Germline V gene data show CDR1 as DFQATT and CDR2 as SNEGSKA (reference sequence). V was trimmed by 6 bases and J by 3 bases, leaving 5 bases between them. CDR3 sequence: CSAAYTGELFF. The CDR3 bases are TGCAGTGCCGCATACACCGGGGAGCTGTTTTTT.

The genes are TRBV18 and TRBJ2-7, with 8 bases aligning to TRBD1. CDR3 length equals 15 residues. The germline CDR1 and CDR2 sequences are KGHSH and LQKENI. The junction had 3 bases not matched to a gene; V was cut back by 0 bases and J by 2 bases. The CDR3, as DNA: TGTGCCAGCTCACCACCTTCACAGGGGGCCTACGAGCAGTACTTC. Its translation: CASSPPSQGAYEQYF.

This clonotype was seen many times. This chain uses TRBV9 with TRBJ2-6; D is ambiguous. CDR1 and CDR2 from the germline V gene are SGDLS and YYNGEE. The length of the CDR3 is 15 residues. The germline V and J ends were trimmed by 4 bases and 10 bases, with 18 bases remaining between them. This chain's CDR3 is CASSPSSRKSNVLTF. In DNA form, the CDR3 reads TGTGCCAGCAGCCCCTCCTCGAGGAAGTCTAACGTCCTGACTTTC.

This clonotype was seen more than once but under ten times. The chain joins TRBV7-2 to TRBJ2-3, with 11 nucleotides matching TRBD2. The CDR3 has 17 amino acids. CDR1 SGHTA and CDR2 FQGNSA come from the germline V gene. V shed 2 bases, J shed 9 bases, and the junction held 13 bases outside the gene matches. The CDR3 sequence is CASSLSASGGMFATQYF. CDR3 DNA sequence: TGTGCCAGCAGCTTAAGCGCTAGCGGGGGGATGTTCGCCACGCAGTATTTT. The complete variable domain, with remaining parts taken from reference TRBV7-2 and TRBJ2-3, reads GAGVSQSPSNKVTEKGKDVELRCDPISGHTALYWYRQSLGQGLEFLIYFQGNSAPDKSGLPSDRFSAERTGGSVSTLTIQRTQQEDSAVYLCASSLSASGGMFATQYFGPGTRLTVL.

This clonotype has just a few counts. This sequence joins TRBV10-3 and TRBJ2-4; D is perhaps TRBD2 (6 bases). The CDR3 extends over 17 amino acids. Between the trimmed V and J ends, which lost 0 bases and 0 bases, there was a span of 12 bases. CDR1 ENHRY and CDR2 SYGVKD come from the germline V gene. CDR3 sequence reads: CAISESGGVLAKNIQYF. In nucleotides, the CDR3 is TGTGCCATCAGTGAGTCTGGAGGGGTTTTAGCCAAAAACATTCAGTACTTC.

The rearrangement links TRBV21-1 to TRBJ1-4; the listed D gene, TRBD1, was not tested against the DNA. TRBV21-1 is tagged as a pseudogene. The CDR3 consists of 17 residues. CDR3 DNA: TGTGCCAGCAGCAAAGGGGGGCCGGGACAGGAGGGTGAAAAACTGTTTTTT. Protein sequence: CASSKGGPGQEGEKLFF.

This clonotype was seen ten or more times. This chain links TRBV27 with TRBJ2-3; 7 nucleotides match TRBD2. The CDR3 is 16 amino acids. The V gene end was trimmed by 5 bases and the J gene end by 3 bases; junction bases not matched to a gene: 11. Germline V CDR1 and CDR2: MNHEY, SMNVEV (reference sequence). CDR3 DNA: TGTGCCAGCAGTCCCCTCCCTAGCGGAGGAACAGATACGCAGTATTTT. This codes for CASSPLPSGGTDTQYF.

This clonotype was counted at least ten times. The chain couples TRBV6-6 to TRBJ2-7; D remains ambiguous. The germline V gene has CDR1 MNHNY and CDR2 SVGAGI (reference sequence). V was shortened by 6 bases and J by 0 bases, with 6 bases between the two germline ends. The CDR3 has 12 amino acids. CDR3 nucleotide sequence: TGTGCCAGCAGCAGGCTCTCCTACGAGCAGTACTTC. Protein product: CASSRLSYEQYF.

This clonotype was seen ten or more times. The chain uses TRBV30 and TRBJ2-1, with 14 bases fitting TRBD2. The CDR3 runs to 14 residues. The trim removed 2 bases at V and 10 bases at J, leaving 4 bases unmatched. Germline V lookup: CDR1 GTSNPN, CDR2 SVGIG (reference sequence). CDR3 in amino acids: CAWSRGLAGEEQFF. CDR3 nucleotide sequence: TGTGCCTGGAGTAGGGGACTAGCGGGGGAAGAGCAGTTCTTC.

Concerning this clonotype: A much larger clonotype is one base distant, so this may be a read error. The chain carries TRBV7-2 and TRBJ2-1; D perhaps matches TRBD1 (5 bases). Per germline, CDR1 SGHTA and CDR2 FQGNSA. Trimming removed 1 base at V and 12 bases at J, with 13 bases between. This CDR3 spans 13 amino acids. CDR3 loop: CASSLEGPYAQFF. CDR3 nucleotide sequence: TGTGCCAGCAGCTTAGAGGGGCCGTATGCGCAGTTCTTC.

This clonotype appeared many times. The chain is built from TRBV20-1 and TRBJ2-6; D remains unclear. V was trimmed by 4 bases and J by 0 bases, leaving 13 bases between them. CDR1 DFQATT and CDR2 SNEGSKA come from the germline V gene (reference sequence). This CDR3 has 16 amino acids. The CDR3 region has the DNA TGCAGTGCTAAATCTGACACCCACTCTGGGGCCAACGTCCTGACTTTC. Its translation: CSAKSDTHSGANVLTF.

The chain is built from TRBV9 and TRBJ2-1, with 8 bases aligning to TRBD1. Germline V CDR1 and CDR2: SGDLS, YYNGEE. V lost 3 bases to trimming and J lost 9 bases; unmatched junction nucleotides: 14. The CDR3 totals 16 residues. The CDR3 DNA reads as TGTGCCAGCAGCGACGGGGACAGGATCGAGTTGGCTGAGCAGTTCTTC. It encodes CASSDGDRIELAEQFF.

In this sample, this clonotype turned up a few times. The chain couples TRBV2 to TRBJ2-7; 7 nucleotides match TRBD2. V lost 6 bases to trimming and J lost 4 bases; unmatched junction nucleotides: 9. The germline V gene encodes CDR1 SNHLY and CDR2 FYNNEI. The CDR3 covers 14 residues. The CDR3, as DNA: TGTGCCAGCAGGCCGGGAGGCGGCGGGTACGAGCAGTACTTC. Translating gives CASRPGGGGYEQYF.

Many counts were recorded for this clonotype. This chain joins TRBV29-1 and TRBJ1-1; no reliable D call. From germline, CDR1 is SQVTM and CDR2 ANQGSEA. The CDR3 sequence is 12 residues long. Trimming removed 6 bases from V and 3 bases from J, with 11 bases in between. DNA for the CDR3: TGCAGCGTCGACTCCTTCGACACTGAAGCTTTCTTT. It yields the protein CSVDSFDTEAFF.

This clonotype showed up many times. V usage is TRBV18 and J usage is TRBJ2-7; no definite D call. Trimming cost V 4 bases and J 5 bases, with 18 bases left between them. The CDR3 sequence is 15 residues long. CDR1 and CDR2 from the germline V gene are KGHSH and LQKENI. CDR3 sequence reads: CASSRVALRQDEQYF. CDR3 nucleotide sequence: TGTGCCAGCTCACGGGTCGCGCTTCGGCAGGACGAGCAGTACTTC.

This clonotype came up many times. This chain connects TRBV20-1 to TRBJ2-5; the D is unclear. The CDR3 extends over 14 amino acids. V dropped 6 bases and J dropped 0 bases, with 14 bases sitting between them. The germline gives CDR1 DFQATT, CDR2 SNEGSKA (reference sequence). The CDR3 spells CSAVPQENQETQYF. The CDR3 bases are TGCAGTGCAGTCCCTCAGGAGAACCAAGAGACCCAGTACTTC.

This clonotype has ten or more counts. The rearrangement joins TRBV20-1 to TRBJ2-2; 10 bases fit TRBD2. The CDR3 extends over 15 amino acids. V lost 2 bases, J lost 7 bases, and 7 bases stayed unmatched. Per the germline V gene, CDR1 is DFQATT and CDR2 is SNEGSKA (reference sequence). CDR3 sequence: CSARIRLAGSGELFF. CDR3 DNA: TGCAGTGCTAGAATCCGACTAGCGGGCAGCGGGGAGCTGTTTTTT.

This clonotype appeared many times. The chain joins TRBV4-3 to TRBJ2-2; the match to TRBD2 covers 10 bases. V lost 4 bases to trimming and J lost 5 bases; unmatched junction nucleotides: 7. The CDR3 extends over 16 amino acids. Germline CDR1 reads LGHNA; CDR2 reads YSLEER. The CDR3 coding sequence is TGCGCCAGCAGCCCTAGACTAGCGGGTTCAACCGGGGAGCTGTTTTTT. Its protein product is CASSPRLAGSTGELFF.

Ten or more counts support this clonotype. The CDR3 sequence is CASSLEGTVYEQYF. Here the CDR3 DNA reads TGTGCCAGCAGCTTGGAGGGGACAGTGTACGAGCAGTACTTC. V usage is TRBV13 and J usage is TRBJ2-7; weak D call: TRBD1 (7 bases). Trimming stripped 3 bases from V and 4 bases from J, with 13 bases between. The germline V gene encodes CDR1 PRHDT and CDR2 FYEKMQ (reference sequence). CDR3 size: 14 residues.

About this clonotype itself: A read error may explain this, as a much larger clone is one base away. This chain links TRBV7-2 with TRBJ1-2; 8 nucleotides agree with TRBD1. Germline loops: CDR1 SGHTA, CDR2 FQGNSA. This CDR3 has 15 residues. The CDR3 sequence: CASSPQGGSNYGHTF. DNA of the CDR3: TGTGCCAGCAGCCCACAGGGGGGCTCCAACTATGGCCACACCTTC.